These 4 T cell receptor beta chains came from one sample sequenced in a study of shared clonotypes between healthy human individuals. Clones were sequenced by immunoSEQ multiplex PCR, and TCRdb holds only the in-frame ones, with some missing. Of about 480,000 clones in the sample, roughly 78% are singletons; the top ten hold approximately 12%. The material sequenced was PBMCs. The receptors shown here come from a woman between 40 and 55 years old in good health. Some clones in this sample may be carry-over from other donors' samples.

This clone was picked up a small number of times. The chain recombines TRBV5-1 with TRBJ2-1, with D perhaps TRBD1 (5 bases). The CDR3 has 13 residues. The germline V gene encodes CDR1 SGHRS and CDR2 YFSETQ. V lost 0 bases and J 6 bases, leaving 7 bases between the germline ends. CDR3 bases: TGCGCCAGCAGCTTGGGTGGGGCCAATGAGCAGTTCTTC. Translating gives CASSLGGANEQFF.

CDR3 region: CASSETPQWGYGYTF. The CDR3 bases are TGTGCCAGCAGTGAAACCCCCCAGTGGGGCTATGGCTACACCTTC. The rearrangement uses TRBV6-1 and TRBJ1-2; D call uncertain. CDR1 is MNHNS, CDR2 SASEGT, per germline. The V end lost 2 bases, the J end lost 4 bases, and 14 bases lay between the germline ends. CDR3 length: 15 residues.

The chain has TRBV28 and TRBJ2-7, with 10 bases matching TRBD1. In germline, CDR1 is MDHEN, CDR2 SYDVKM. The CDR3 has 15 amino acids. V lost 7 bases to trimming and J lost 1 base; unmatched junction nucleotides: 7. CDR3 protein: CASTPRTGGSYEQYF. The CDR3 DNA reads TGTGCCAGCACCCCCCGGACAGGGGGTTCCTACGAGCAGTACTTC.

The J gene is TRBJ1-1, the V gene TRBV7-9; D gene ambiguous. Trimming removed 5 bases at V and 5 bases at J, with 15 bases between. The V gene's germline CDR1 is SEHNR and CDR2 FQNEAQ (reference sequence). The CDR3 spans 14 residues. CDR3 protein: CASSPLTGETEAFF. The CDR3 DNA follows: TGTGCCAGCAGCCCCCTTACTGGTGAAACTGAAGCTTTCTTT.